Listed here are 20 T cell receptor beta chains from one sample, sequenced in a study of blood T cell repertoires in COVID-19. The method was immunoSEQ multiplex PCR; TCRdb's version includes in-frame clones alone and lacks a portion of them. The repertoire includes 250,000 to 300,000 clones, roughly four fifths of them detected once, and 5% sits in the top ten. Sequenced sample: PBMCs or T cells enriched from blood (not recorded which). These receptors all stem from a man in his forties who had been exposed to COVID-19.

The chain joins TRBV2 to TRBJ2-6, with TRBD1 matching 10 bases. V lost 8 bases to trimming and J lost 2 bases; unmatched junction nucleotides: 6. This CDR3 has 16 amino acids. Per germline, CDR1 SNHLY and CDR2 FYNNEI. This chain's CDR3 is CASADRGRAGANVLTF. Written as DNA, the CDR3 is TGTGCCAGCGCCGACAGGGGGCGCGCTGGGGCCAACGTCCTGACTTTC.

The chain combines TRBV27 with TRBJ2-7; TRBD1 aligns across 10 bases. This CDR3 has 16 residues. Germline-derived CDR1 and CDR2 are MNHEY and SMNVEV (reference sequence). After removal of 7 bases from V and 7 bases from J, the junction contained 16 bases not matched to a gene. CDR3 protein: CASIGIRGTGVGEQYF. As DNA, the CDR3 is TGTGCCAGCATCGGGATCCGCGGGACAGGGGTGGGGGAGCAGTACTTC.

The rearrangement links TRBV19 to TRBJ2-5, with TRBD1 matching 7 bases. V lost 1 base and J lost 0; bases outside the gene matches: 5. The germline V gene has CDR1 LNHDA and CDR2 SQIVND (reference sequence). This CDR3 is built from 16 residues. The CDR3 nucleotides are TGTGCCAGTAGTATAGGGACAGGTTCGTACCAAGAGACCCAGTACTTC. This codes for CASSIGTGSYQETQYF. The variable domain in full, completed from reference TRBV19 and TRBJ2-5, reads DGGITQSPKYLFRKEGQNVTLSCEQNLNHDAMYWYRQDPGQGLRLIYYSQIVNDFQKGDIAEGYSVSREKKESFPLTVTSAQKNPTAFYLCASSIGTGSYQETQYFGPGTRLLVL.

V and J are TRBV6-5 and TRBJ1-5, with no clear D. Germline lookup yields CDR1 MNHEY and CDR2 SVGAGI. V was shortened by 6 bases and J by 0 bases, with 9 bases between the two germline ends. The CDR3 extends over 14 amino acids. CDR3 in DNA: TGTGCCAGCAGCCCGCGGCATAGCAATCAGCCCCAGCATTTT. Translated: CASSPRHSNQPQHF.

This chain joins TRBV29-1 and TRBJ1-1; perhaps TRBD1 as D (5 bases). Per the germline V gene, CDR1 is SQVTM and CDR2 is ANQGSEA. The CDR3 is 16 amino acids. The V gene lost 5 bases and the J gene lost 1 base, with 20 bases spanning the gap. The CDR3: CSVLGVGGIRNTEAFF. The CDR3 DNA reads TGCAGCGTTCTCGGTGTGGGGGGGATCCGGAACACTGAAGCTTTCTTT. Drawing the rest from reference TRBV29-1 and TRBJ1-1, the complete variable domain is SAVISQKPSRDICQRGTSLTIQCQVDSQVTMMFWYRQQPGQSLTLIATANQGSEATYESGFVIDKFPISRPNLTFSTLTVSNMSPEDSSIYLCSVLGVGGIRNTEAFFGQGTRLTVV.

The chain uses TRBV5-1 and TRBJ2-7; 7 bases agree with TRBD1. CDR1 and CDR2 from the germline V gene are SGHRS and YFSETQ. The CDR3 extends over 14 amino acids. V gave up 0 bases and J gave up 5 bases; unmatched junction bases: 5. Written as DNA, the CDR3 is TGCGCCAGCAGCTTGGGACAGGGTCGGGACGAGCAGTACTTC. It codes for CASSLGQGRDEQYF.

The chain joins TRBV5-1 to TRBJ2-1, with D perhaps TRBD2 (5 bases). V lost 1 base to trimming and J lost 0 bases, with 8 bases between them. Germline V gene data show CDR1 as SGHRS and CDR2 as YFSETQ. The CDR3 is 15 residues long. CDR3: CASSLQGSSYNEQFF. The CDR3 coding sequence is TGCGCCAGCAGCTTGCAAGGGAGCTCCTACAATGAGCAGTTCTTC.

The chain joins TRBV6-5 to TRBJ1-1; 8 nucleotides line up with TRBD1. After removal of 6 bases from V and 10 bases from J, the junction contained 13 bases not matched to a gene. The CDR3 covers 14 residues. CDR1 and CDR2 (germline): MNHEY, SVGAGI. As DNA, the CDR3 is TGTGCCAGCAGCCTCAGACAGGGGAACGGGCGAGCTTTCTTT. It is translated as CASSLRQGNGRAFF.

The chain couples TRBV4-2 to TRBJ1-3; the D gene is possibly TRBD1 (6 bases). This CDR3 is built from 16 residues. The V end was cut by 3 bases, the J end by 0 bases, with 12 bases between. Per the germline V gene, CDR1 is LGHNA and CDR2 is YNFKEQ. CDR3 residues: CASSHQDSLSGNTIYF. CDR3 in DNA: TGTGCCAGCAGCCACCAGGACAGCCTCTCTGGAAACACCATATATTTT.

The chain carries TRBV10-3 and TRBJ1-3; D might be TRBD1 (5 bases). The CDR3 spans 18 residues. V was cut by 8 bases and J by 1 base, with 24 bases left in between. In germline, CDR1 is ENHRY, CDR2 SYGVKD. The CDR3, as DNA: TGTGCCATCGGGCCGTCGGTTGGGGGGTCGGGATCTGGAAACACCATATATTTT. Translated, it gives CAIGPSVGGSGSGNTIYF.

This rearrangement joins TRBV6-5 to TRBJ2-2; 7 bases are a match to TRBD2. Germline assignment: CDR1 MNHEY and CDR2 SVGAGI. CDR3 length equals 16 residues. V shed 0 bases, J shed 1 base, and the junction held 2 bases outside the gene matches. The CDR3 DNA is TGTGCCAGCAGTTACTCGCCTAGCGGGAACACCGGGGAGCTGTTTTTT. This encodes CASSYSPSGNTGELFF.

This chain connects TRBV5-6 to TRBJ2-1, with D unclear. The CDR3 consists of 13 residues. Germline CDR1 reads SGHDT; CDR2 reads YYEEEE. V lost 4 bases, J lost 4 bases, and 9 bases lay in between. CDR3 bases: TGTGCCAGCAGCACCTTCAGTTACAATGAGCAGTTCTTC. This encodes CASSTFSYNEQFF.

J is TRBJ1-1 and V is TRBV29-1; 7 bases fit TRBD1. CDR1 and CDR2 from the germline V gene are SQVTM and ANQGSEA. This CDR3 contains 12 residues. The CDR3 DNA reads TGCAGTGGGGACAGTGTGAACACTGAAGCTTTCTTT. Translation: CSGDSVNTEAFF.

The rearrangement uses TRBV10-1 and TRBJ2-7; D remains ambiguous. Germline values: CDR1 WNHNN, CDR2 SYGVQD (reference sequence). CDR3 size: 12 residues. V was pared by 3 bases and J by 0 bases, with 3 bases between. CDR3 loop: CASSDNSYEQYF. CDR3 bases: TGCGCCAGCAGTGATAACTCCTACGAGCAGTACTTC.

The chain has TRBV12-1 and TRBJ2-1; the table names TRBD2, a call not compared with the DNA. TRBV12-1 is annotated as a pseudogene. This CDR3 comprises 15 residues. DNA of the CDR3: TGTGCCAGCAGCTTAGAGCGGGAGGGATCAAATGAGCAGTTCTTC. Translated: CASSLEREGSNEQFF.

The chain employs TRBV20-1 and TRBJ2-7; no definite D call. CDR3 length equals 15 residues. V dropped 3 bases and J dropped 1 base, with 16 bases sitting between them. CDR1 is DFQATT and CDR2 is SNEGSKA in the germline V gene (reference sequence). The CDR3 loop reads CSASPIDKSSYEQYF. CDR3 coding DNA: TGCAGTGCTAGTCCCATTGACAAATCTTCCTACGAGCAGTACTTC.

The chain uses TRBV19 and TRBJ2-7; D is perhaps TRBD1 (5 bases). The length of the CDR3 is 14 residues. CDR1 is LNHDA, CDR2 SQIVND, per germline (reference sequence). V lost 6 bases and J 1 base, leaving 13 bases between the germline ends. CDR3 region: CASRFQGASYEQYF. CDR3 DNA sequence: TGTGCCAGTAGATTTCAGGGTGCGTCCTACGAGCAGTACTTC.

The rearrangement uses TRBV7-2 and TRBJ1-1, with 7 bases that match TRBD1. The J segment lost 3 bases and the V segment lost 5 bases, leaving 6 bases of the junction unmatched. The CDR3 is made up of 14 amino acids. The germline CDR1 and CDR2 sequences are SGHTA and FQGNSA. The CDR3 spells CASSVGQTHTEAFF. The CDR3 region has the DNA TGTGCCAGCAGCGTGGGACAGACTCACACTGAAGCTTTCTTT.

The chain recombines TRBV14 with TRBJ1-1, with TRBD1 matching 7 bases. The length of the CDR3 is 13 residues. V shed 4 bases and J 5 bases; nucleotides not matched to a gene: 4. CDR1 is SGHDN, CDR2 FVKESK, per germline. For the CDR3, the DNA is TGTGCCAGCAGCCGCTTCAGGGGGACTGAAGCTTTCTTT. Its translation is CASSRFRGTEAFF.

The V call is TRBV19, the J call TRBJ2-5, with 9 bases fitting TRBD1. After removal of 5 bases from V and 3 bases from J, the junction contained 4 bases not matched to a gene. The CDR3 contains 14 residues. From germline, CDR1 is LNHDA and CDR2 SQIVND (reference sequence). This chain's CDR3 is CASSLGQGEETQYF. CDR3 in DNA: TGTGCCAGTAGTCTGGGACAGGGAGAAGAGACCCAGTACTTC.